The source of this TCR beta chain is a study of blood T cell repertoires in COVID-19. Across the whole study: The study drew acute and convalescent COVID-19 samples from the United States, Italy and Spain. T cells, B-cell-depleted T cells, or PBMCs supplied cDNA or gDNA.

Clones were sequenced by immunoSEQ multiplex PCR, and TCRdb holds only the in-frame ones, with some missing. The sample consists of 470,000 or so clones, approximately 85% of them appearing once. This clone came up many times. With V trimmed by 1 base and J by 3 bases, 11 bases remained unmatched. Per the germline V gene, CDR1 is LGHNA and CDR2 is YNFKEQ. This CDR3 region has 18 residues. Sequencing was performed on peripheral blood. This chain joins TRBV4-2 and TRBJ2-5; the match to TRBD1 covers 10 bases. This clonotype was sampled from a human donor in a cohort sampled during active COVID-19. In DNA form, the CDR3 reads TGTGCCAGCAGCCAAGTGGACAGGGGGTATAGTCGCAAAGAGACCCAGTACTTC. Its protein product is CASSQVDRGYSRKETQYF.